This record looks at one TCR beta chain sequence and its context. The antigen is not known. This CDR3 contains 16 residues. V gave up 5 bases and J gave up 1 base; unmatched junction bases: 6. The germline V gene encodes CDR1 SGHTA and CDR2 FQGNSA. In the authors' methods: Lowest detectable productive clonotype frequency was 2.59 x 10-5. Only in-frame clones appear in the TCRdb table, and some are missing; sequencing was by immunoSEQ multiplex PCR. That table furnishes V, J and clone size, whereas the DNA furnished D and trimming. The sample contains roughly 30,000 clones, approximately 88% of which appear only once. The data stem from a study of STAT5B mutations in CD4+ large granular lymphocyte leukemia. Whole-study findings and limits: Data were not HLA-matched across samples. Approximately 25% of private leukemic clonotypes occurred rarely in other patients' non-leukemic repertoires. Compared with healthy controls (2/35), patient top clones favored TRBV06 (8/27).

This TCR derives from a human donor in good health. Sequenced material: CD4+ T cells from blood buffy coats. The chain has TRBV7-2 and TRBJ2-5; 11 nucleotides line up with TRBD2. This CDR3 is CASSRSGLAVQETQYF. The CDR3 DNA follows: TGTGCCAGCAGCCGATCGGGACTAGCGGTCCAAGAGACCCAGTACTTC.